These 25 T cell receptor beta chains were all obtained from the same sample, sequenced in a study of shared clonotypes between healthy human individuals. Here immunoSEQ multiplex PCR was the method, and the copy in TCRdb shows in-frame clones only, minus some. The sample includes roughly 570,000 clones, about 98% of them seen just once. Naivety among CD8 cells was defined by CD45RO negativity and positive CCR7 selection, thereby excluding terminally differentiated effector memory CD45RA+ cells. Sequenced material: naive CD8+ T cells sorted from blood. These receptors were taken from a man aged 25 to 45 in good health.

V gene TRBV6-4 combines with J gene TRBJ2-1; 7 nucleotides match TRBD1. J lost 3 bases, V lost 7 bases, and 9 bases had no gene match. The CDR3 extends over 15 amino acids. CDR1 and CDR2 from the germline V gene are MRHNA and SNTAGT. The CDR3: CASMRTGTDYNEQFF. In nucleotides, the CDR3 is TGTGCCAGCATGAGAACCGGGACAGACTACAATGAGCAGTTCTTC.

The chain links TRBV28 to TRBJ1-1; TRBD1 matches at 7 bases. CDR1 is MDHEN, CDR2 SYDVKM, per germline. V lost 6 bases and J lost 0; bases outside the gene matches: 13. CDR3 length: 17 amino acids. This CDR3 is CASRSTGQMILNTEAFF. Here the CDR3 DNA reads TGTGCCAGCAGATCTACGGGACAGATGATCCTGAACACTGAAGCTTTCTTT. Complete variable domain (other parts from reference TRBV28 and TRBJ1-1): DVKVTQSSRYLVKRTGEKVFLECVQDMDHENMFWYRQDPGLGLRLIYFSYDVKMKEKGDIPEGYSVSREKKERFSLILESASTNQTSMYLCASRSTGQMILNTEAFFGQGTRLTVV.

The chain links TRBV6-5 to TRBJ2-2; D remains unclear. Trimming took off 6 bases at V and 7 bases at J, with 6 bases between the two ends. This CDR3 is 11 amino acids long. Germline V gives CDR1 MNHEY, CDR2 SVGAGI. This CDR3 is CASRWGGELFF. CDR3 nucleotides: TGTGCCAGCAGGTGGGGCGGGGAGCTGTTTTTT.

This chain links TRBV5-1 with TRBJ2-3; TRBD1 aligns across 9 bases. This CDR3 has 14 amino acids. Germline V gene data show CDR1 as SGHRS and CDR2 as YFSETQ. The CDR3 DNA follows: TGCACCTCGAGACCAGACAGGGGGGCAGATACGCAGTATTTT. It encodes CTSRPDRGADTQYF.

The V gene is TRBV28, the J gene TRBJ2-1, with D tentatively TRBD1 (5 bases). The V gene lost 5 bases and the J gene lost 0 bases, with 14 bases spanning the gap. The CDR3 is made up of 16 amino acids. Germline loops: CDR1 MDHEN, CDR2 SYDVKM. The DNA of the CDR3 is TGTGCCAGCAGTCCCGCGACAGCCAGCTCCTACAATGAGCAGTTCTTC. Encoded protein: CASSPATASSYNEQFF.

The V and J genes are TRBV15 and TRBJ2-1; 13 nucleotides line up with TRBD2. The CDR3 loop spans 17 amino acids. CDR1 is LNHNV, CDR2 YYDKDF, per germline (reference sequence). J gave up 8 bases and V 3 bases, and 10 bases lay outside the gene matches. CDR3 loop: CATSRDAGLAGAHEQFF. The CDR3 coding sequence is TGTGCCACCAGCAGGGACGCTGGACTAGCGGGAGCCCATGAGCAGTTCTTC.

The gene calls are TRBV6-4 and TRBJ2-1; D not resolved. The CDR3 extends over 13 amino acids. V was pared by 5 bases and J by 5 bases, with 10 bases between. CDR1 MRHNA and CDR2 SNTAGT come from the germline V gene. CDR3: CASSPGRDNEQFF. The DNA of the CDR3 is TGTGCCAGCAGTCCCGGACGGGACAATGAGCAGTTCTTC.

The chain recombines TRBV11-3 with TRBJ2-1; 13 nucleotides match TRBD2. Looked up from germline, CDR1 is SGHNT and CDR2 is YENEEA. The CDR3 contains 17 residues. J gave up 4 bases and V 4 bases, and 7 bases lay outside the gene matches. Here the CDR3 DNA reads TGTGCCAGCAGCTCCAGGACTAGCGGGAGACCGTACAATGAGCAGTTCTTC. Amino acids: CASSSRTSGRPYNEQFF.

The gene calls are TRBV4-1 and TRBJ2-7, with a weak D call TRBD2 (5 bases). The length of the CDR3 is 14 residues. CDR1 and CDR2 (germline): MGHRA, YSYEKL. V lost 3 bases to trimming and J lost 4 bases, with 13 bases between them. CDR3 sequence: CASSQRQAEYEQYF. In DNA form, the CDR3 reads TGCGCCAGCAGCCAGCGCCAAGCGGAGTACGAGCAGTACTTC.

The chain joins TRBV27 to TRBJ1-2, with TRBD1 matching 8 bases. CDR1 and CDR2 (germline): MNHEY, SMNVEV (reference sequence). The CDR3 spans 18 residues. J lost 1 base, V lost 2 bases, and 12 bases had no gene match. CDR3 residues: CASSLQGRGLNYNYGYTF. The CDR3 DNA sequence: TGTGCCAGCAGTTTACAGGGCAGGGGGCTCAATTATAACTATGGCTACACCTTC.

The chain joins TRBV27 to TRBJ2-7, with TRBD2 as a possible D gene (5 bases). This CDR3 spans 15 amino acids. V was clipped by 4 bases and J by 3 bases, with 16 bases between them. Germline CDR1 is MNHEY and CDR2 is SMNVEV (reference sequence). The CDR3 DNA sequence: TGTGCCAGCAGTTCCCTCTCTAGCCCCGGCTACGAGCAGTACTTC. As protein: CASSSLSSPGYEQYF.

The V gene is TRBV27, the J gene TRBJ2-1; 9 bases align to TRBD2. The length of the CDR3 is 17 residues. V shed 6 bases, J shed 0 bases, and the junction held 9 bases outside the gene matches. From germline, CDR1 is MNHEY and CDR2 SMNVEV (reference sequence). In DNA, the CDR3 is TGTGCCAGCAGGCCGCGACTAGCGGCGAGCTCCTACAATGAGCAGTTCTTC. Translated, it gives CASRPRLAASSYNEQFF.

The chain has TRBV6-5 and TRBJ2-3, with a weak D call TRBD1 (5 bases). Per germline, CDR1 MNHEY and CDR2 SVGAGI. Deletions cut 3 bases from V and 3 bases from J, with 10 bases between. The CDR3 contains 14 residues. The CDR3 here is CASSYLQGTDTQYF. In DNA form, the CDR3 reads TGTGCCAGCAGTTATCTTCAGGGAACAGATACGCAGTATTTT.

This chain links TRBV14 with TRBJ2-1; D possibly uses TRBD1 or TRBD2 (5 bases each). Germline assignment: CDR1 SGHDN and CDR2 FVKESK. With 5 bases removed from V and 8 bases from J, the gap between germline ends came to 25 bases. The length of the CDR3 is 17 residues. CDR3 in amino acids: CASSSRDGLRDGDEQFF. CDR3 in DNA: TGTGCCAGCAGCTCCCGGGACGGACTCCGGGACGGGGATGAGCAGTTCTTC.

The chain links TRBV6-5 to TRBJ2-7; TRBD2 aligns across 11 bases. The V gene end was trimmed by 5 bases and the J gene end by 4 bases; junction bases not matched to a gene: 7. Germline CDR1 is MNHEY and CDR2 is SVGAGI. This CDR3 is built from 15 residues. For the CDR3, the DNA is TGTGCCAGCAGTATCACTAGCGGGAGTAGGTACGAGCAGTACTTC. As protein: CASSITSGSRYEQYF.

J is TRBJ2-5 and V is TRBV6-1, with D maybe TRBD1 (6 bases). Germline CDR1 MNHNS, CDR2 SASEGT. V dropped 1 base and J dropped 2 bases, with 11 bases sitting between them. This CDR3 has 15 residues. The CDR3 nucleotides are TGTGCCAGCAGTGAAGAGTGGGGGCAACAAGAGACCCAGTACTTC. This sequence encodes CASSEEWGQQETQYF.

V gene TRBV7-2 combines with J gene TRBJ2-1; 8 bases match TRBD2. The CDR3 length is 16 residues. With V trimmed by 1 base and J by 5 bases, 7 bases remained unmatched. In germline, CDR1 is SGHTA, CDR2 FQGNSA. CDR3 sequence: CASSLVQREWDNEQFF. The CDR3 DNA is TGTGCCAGCAGCTTAGTACAGCGGGAGTGGGACAATGAGCAGTTCTTC.

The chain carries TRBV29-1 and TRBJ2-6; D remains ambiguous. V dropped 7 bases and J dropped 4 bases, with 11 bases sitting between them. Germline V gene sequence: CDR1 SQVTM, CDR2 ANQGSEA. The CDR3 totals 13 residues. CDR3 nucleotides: TGCAGCGCTTTTTACTCCGGGGCCAACGTCCTGACTTTC. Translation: CSAFYSGANVLTF.

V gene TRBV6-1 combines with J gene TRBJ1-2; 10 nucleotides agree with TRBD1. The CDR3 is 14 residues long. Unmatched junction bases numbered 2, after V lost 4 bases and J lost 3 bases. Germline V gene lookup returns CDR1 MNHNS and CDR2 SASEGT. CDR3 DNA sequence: TGTGCCAGCAGTGCGACAGGGGGCTACTATGGCTACACCTTC. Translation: CASSATGGYYGYTF.

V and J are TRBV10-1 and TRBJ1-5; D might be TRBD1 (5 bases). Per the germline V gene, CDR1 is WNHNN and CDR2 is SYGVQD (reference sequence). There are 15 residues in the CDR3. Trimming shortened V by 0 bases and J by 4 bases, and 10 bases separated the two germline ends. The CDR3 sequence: CASSESRDSNQPQHF. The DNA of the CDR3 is TGCGCCAGCAGTGAGTCCCGCGACAGTAATCAGCCCCAGCATTTT.

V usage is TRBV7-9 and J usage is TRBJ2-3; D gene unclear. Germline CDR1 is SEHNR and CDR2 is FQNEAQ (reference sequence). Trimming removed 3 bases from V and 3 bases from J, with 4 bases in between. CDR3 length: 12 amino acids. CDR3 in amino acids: CASSFETDTQYF. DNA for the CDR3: TGTGCCAGCAGCTTCGAAACAGATACGCAGTATTTT.

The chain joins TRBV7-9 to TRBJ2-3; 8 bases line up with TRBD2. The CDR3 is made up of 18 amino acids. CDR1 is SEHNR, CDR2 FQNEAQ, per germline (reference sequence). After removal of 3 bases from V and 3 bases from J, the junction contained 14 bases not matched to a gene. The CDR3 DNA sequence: TGTGCCAGCAGCTTGAAACGGGACGCTAGCGGGCCGACAGATACGCAGTATTTT. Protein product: CASSLKRDASGPTDTQYF.

CDR3 bases: TGTGCCAGCAGCCCGACCGGGTTTTCCTACGAGCAGTACTTC. Amino acids: CASSPTGFSYEQYF. The chain uses TRBV9 and TRBJ2-7; D is ambiguous. CDR1 and CDR2 (germline): SGDLS, YYNGEE. V lost 4 bases to trimming and J lost 1 base, with 12 bases between them. This CDR3 has 14 amino acids.

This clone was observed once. This CDR3 reads CASRGGLARLEAYEQYF. In nucleotides, the CDR3 is TGTGCCAGCCGGGGTGGGTTGGCAAGGCTAGAGGCTTACGAGCAGTACTTC. The genes are TRBV27 and TRBJ2-7; the D gene is possibly TRBD2 (5 bases). The CDR3 is 17 residues long. Trimming cost V 8 bases and J 4 bases, with 27 bases left between them. The germline CDR1 and CDR2 sequences are MNHEY and SMNVEV (reference sequence).

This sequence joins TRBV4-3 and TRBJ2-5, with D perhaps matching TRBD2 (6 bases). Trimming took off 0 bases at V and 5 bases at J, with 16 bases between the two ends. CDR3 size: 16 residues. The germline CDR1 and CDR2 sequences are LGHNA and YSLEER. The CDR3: CASSQESAGTDETQYF. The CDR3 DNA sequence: TGCGCCAGCAGCCAAGAGAGCGCGGGAACTGATGAGACCCAGTACTTC.